This TCR beta chain was sequenced during a study of breast tumors, draining lymph nodes, adjacent tissues. Study results and limitations: Tumors had less TCR diversity than lymph nodes, more than nontumor tissue. Data only fit, rather than demonstrated, lymph node origin of most tumor T cells. Compared with basal-like, luminal-like tumors shared significantly more repertoire with nontumor tissue.

The lymph nodes were axillary draining lymph nodes from breast cancer patients. MiXCR was run by TCRdb on the multiplex PCR reads, yielding one entry per CDR3 protein. The profile shows some 130,000 distinct CDR3 sequences, 15% to 20% of them singletons. The CDR3 sequence is 16 residues long. Germline CDR1 SGHTA, CDR2 FQGTGA. This clonotype was picked up many times. Its antigen is unknown. The germline gene is not matched at one end of the junction; a read error may be the cause. The chain recombines TRBV7-3 with TRBJ2-1; D may match TRBD1 or TRBD2 (6 bases each). The TCR originated in a female donor with breast cancer. Some clones in this sample may be carry-over from other donors' samples. The source material was axillary lymph node tissue. The CDR3 protein is CASSSGRGDSHNEQFF. In DNA, the CDR3 is TGTGCCAGCAGCTCAGGAAGGGGGGACTCCCACAATGAGCAGTTCTTC.